Below, one TCR beta chain is given with its context. This sample was included in a study of blood T cell repertoires in COVID-19. Study as a whole: The analysed material was cDNA or gDNA that came from T cells, B-cell-depleted T cells, or PBMCs.

Produced via immunoSEQ multiplex PCR; TCRdb's table is partial and in-frame only. The table includes more than 250,000 clones, around nine tenths detected once. Participants were aged roughly 18 to 90 years from roughly 25 US areas. Donors were grouped by their self-reported clinical history. Input material: PBMCs or T cells enriched from blood (not recorded which). This TCR came from a woman aged 40 to 50 who had recovered from COVID-19.

The DNA of the CDR3 is TGTGCCAGCCACTCCCCGGGACTAGGGGGCTACAATGAGCAGTTCTTC. Translation: CASHSPGLGGYNEQFF. The gene calls are TRBV28 and TRBJ2-1, with 8 bases fitting TRBD2. The CDR3 runs 16 residues. CDR1 and CDR2 from the germline V gene are MDHEN and SYDVKM. V was pared by 8 bases and J by 3 bases, with 12 bases of the junction left unmatched.